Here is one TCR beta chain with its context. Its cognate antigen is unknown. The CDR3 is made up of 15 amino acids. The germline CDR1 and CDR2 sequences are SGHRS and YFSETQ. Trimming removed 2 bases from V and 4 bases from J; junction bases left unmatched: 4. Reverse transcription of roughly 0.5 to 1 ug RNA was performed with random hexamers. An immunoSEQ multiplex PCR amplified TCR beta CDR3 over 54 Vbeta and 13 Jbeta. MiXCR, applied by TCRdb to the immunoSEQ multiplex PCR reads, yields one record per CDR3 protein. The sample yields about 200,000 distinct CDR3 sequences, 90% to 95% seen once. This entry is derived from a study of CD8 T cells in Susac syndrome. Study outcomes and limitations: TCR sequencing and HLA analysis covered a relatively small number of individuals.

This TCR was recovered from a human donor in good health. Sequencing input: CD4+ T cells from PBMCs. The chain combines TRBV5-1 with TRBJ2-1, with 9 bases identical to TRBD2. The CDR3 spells CASSFATSGYNEQFF. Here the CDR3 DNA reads TGCGCCAGCAGCTTTGCGACTAGCGGATACAATGAGCAGTTCTTC.